The text below deals with one T cell receptor (beta chain). How the authors handled the data: Nucleated cell number was recorded as an estimate derived from reference gene primer amplification. TCRdb's copy holds only in-frame clones and misses some; the assay was immunoSEQ multiplex PCR. Clone size and V and J calls were adopted from that table, with D and trimming inferred from the DNA. The sample shows over 300,000 clones, 80% to 90% of them seen only once. This record comes from a study of blood T cell repertoires in COVID-19. In the study overall: Researchers got acute and convalescent COVID-19 samples from the United States, Italy and Spain. Sample material is recorded as cDNA or gDNA derived from T cells, B-cell-depleted T cells, or PBMCs.

This CDR3 contains 15 residues. V lost 4 bases, J lost 3 bases, and 13 bases lay in between. The germline V gene has CDR1 LGHDT and CDR2 YNNKEL (reference sequence). Input material: peripheral blood. This clonotype was sampled from a man in his late teens or twenties who had recovered from COVID-19. The chain recombines TRBV3-1 (or the pseudogene TRBV3-2) with TRBJ2-1; D might be TRBD2 (6 bases). CDR3 bases: TGTGCCAGCAGCCTCATGGTAGCGGTCTACAATGAGCAGTTCTTC. The encoded protein is CASSLMVAVYNEQFF.